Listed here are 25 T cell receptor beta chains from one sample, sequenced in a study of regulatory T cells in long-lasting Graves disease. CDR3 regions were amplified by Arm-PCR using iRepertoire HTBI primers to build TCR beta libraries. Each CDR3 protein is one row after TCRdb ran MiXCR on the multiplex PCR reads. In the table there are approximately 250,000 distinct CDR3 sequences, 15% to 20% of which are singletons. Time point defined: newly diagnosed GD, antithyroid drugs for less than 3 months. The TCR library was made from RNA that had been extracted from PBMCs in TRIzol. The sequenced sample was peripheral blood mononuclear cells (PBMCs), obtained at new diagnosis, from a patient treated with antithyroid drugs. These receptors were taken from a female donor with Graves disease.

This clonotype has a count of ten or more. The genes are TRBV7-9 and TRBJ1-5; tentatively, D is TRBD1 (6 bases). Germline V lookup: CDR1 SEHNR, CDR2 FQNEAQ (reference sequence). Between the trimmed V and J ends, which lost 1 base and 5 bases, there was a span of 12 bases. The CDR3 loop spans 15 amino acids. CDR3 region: CASSLEEAGDQPQHF. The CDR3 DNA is TGTGCCAGCAGCTTAGAGGAAGCAGGGGATCAGCCCCAGCATTTT.

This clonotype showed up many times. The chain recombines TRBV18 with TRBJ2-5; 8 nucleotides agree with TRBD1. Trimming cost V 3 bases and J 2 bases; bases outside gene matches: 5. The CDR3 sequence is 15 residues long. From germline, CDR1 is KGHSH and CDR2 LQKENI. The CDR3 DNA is TGTGCCAGCTCACCTGGCAGGGGGCATCAAGAGACCCAGTACTTC. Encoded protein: CASSPGRGHQETQYF.

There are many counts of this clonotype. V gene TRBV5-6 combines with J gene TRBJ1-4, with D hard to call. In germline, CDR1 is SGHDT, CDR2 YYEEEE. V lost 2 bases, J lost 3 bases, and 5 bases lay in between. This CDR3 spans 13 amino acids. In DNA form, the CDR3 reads TGTGCCAGCAGCTTTTTTTCTAATGAAAAACTGTTTTTT. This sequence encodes CASSFFSNEKLFF. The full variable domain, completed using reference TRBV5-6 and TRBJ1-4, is DAGVTQSPTHLIKTRGQQVTLRCSPKSGHDTVSWYQQALGQGPQFIFQYYEEEERQRGNFPDRFSGHQFPNYSSELNVNALLLGDSALYLCASSFFSNEKLFFGSGTQLSVL.

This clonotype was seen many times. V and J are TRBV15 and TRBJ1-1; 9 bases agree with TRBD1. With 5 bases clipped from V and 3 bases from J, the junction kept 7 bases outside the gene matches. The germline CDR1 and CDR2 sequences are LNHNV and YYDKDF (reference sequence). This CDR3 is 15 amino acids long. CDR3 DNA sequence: TGTGCCACCAGCTCCCTTAGGACAGGGGACACTGAAGCTTTCTTT. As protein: CATSSLRTGDTEAFF.

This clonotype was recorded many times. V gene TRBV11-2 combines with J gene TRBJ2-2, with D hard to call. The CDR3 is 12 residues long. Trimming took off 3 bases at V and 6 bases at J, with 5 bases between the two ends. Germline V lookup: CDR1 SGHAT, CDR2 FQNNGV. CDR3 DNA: TGTGCCAGCAGCTTTATGCCCGGGGAGCTGTTTTTT. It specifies CASSFMPGELFF.

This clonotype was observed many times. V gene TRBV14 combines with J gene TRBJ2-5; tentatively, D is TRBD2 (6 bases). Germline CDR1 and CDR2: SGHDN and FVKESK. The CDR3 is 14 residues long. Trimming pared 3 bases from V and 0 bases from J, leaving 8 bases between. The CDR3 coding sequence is TGTGCCAGCAGCCAGGCGGGGAACCAAGAGACCCAGTACTTC. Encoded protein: CASSQAGNQETQYF.

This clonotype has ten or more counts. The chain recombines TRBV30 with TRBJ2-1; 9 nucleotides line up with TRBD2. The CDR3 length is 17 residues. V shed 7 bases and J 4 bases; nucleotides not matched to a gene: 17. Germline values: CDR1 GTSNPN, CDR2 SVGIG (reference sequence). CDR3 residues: CASEDVIAGEGYNEQFF. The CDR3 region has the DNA TGTGCCTCGGAGGACGTTATAGCGGGAGAGGGGTACAATGAGCAGTTCTTC.

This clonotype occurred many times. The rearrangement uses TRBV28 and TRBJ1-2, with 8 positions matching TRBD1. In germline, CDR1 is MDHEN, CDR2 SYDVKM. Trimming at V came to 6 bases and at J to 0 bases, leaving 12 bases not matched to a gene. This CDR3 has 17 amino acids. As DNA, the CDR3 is TGTGCCAGCAGGGCTCAACTCAGGGGGCCGTCTAACTATGGCTACACCTTC. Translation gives CASRAQLRGPSNYGYTF.

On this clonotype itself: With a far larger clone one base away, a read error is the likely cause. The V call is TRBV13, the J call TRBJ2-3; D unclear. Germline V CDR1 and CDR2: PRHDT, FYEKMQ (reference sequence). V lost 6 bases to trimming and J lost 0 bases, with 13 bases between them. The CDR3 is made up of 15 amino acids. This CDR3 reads CASSESPLSTDTQYF. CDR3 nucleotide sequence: TGTGCCAGCAGTGAATCTCCCCTTAGCACAGATACGCAGTATTTT.

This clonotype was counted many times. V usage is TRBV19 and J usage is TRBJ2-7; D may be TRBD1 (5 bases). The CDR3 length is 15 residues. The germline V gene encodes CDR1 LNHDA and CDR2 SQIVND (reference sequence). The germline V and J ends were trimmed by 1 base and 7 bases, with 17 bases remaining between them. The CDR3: CASSIAPDIGLEQYF. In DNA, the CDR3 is TGTGCCAGTAGTATAGCACCGGACATCGGCCTGGAGCAGTACTTC.

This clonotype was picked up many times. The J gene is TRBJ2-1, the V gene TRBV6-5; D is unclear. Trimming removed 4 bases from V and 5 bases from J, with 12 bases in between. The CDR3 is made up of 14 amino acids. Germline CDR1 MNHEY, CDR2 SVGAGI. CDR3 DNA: TGTGCCAGCAGTTCCCTGGGCCTTCACAATGAGCAGTTCTTC. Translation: CASSSLGLHNEQFF.

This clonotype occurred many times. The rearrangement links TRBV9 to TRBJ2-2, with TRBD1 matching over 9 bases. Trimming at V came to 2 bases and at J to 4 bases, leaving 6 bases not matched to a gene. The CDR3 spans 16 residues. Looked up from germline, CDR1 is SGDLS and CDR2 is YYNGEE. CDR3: CASSVKQGALTGELFF. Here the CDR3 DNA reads TGTGCCAGCAGCGTCAAACAGGGGGCGCTCACCGGGGAGCTGTTTTTT.

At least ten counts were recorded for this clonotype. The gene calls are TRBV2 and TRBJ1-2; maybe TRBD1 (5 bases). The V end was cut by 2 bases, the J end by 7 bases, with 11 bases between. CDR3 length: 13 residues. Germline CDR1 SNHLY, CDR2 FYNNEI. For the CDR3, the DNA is TGTGCCAGCAGTGAAATAGGGGTATTTGGCTACACCTTC. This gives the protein CASSEIGVFGYTF.

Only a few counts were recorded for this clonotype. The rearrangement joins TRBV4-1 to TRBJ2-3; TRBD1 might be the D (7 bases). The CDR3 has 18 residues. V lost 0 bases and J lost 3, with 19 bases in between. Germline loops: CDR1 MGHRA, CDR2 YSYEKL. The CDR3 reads CASSQEWDSAGLTDTQYF. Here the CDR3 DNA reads TGCGCCAGCAGCCAAGAGTGGGACAGTGCGGGGCTAACAGATACGCAGTATTTT.

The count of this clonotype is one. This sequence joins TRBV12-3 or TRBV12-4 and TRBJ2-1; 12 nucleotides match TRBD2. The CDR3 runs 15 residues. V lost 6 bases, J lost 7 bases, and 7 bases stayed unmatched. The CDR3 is CASRQTSGRSNEQFF. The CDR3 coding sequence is TGTGCCAGCAGGCAAACTAGCGGGAGGTCTAATGAGCAGTTCTTC.

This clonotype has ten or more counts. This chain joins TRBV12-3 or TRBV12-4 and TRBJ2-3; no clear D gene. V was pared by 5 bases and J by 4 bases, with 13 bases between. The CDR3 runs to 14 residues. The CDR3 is CASSRTGAPDTQYF. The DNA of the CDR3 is TGTGCCAGCAGTCGCACTGGAGCGCCAGATACGCAGTATTTT.

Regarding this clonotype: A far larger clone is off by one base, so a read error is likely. The chain's CDR3 is CASSQLGRGSWSTEAFF. For the CDR3, the DNA is TGTGCCAGCAGTCAACTAGGGCGCGGGAGTTGGAGCACTGAAGCTTTCTTT. The genes are TRBV28 and TRBJ1-1; D is unresolved. This CDR3 has 17 residues. Deletions cut 5 bases from V and 4 bases from J, with 23 bases between. Per the germline V gene, CDR1 is MDHEN and CDR2 is SYDVKM. The entire variable domain, with the rest obtained from reference TRBV28 and TRBJ1-1, is as follows: DVKVTQSSRYLVKRTGEKVFLECVQDMDHENMFWYRQDPGLGLRLIYFSYDVKMKEKGDIPEGYSVSREKKERFSLILESASTNQTSMYLCASSQLGRGSWSTEAFFGQGTRLTVV.

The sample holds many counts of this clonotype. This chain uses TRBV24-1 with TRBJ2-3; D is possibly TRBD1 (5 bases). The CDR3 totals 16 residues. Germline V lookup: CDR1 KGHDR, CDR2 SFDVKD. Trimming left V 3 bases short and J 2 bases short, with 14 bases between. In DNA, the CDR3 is TGTGCCACCAGTGATGCGACAGAGCCGACCACAGATACGCAGTATTTT. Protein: CATSDATEPTTDTQYF.

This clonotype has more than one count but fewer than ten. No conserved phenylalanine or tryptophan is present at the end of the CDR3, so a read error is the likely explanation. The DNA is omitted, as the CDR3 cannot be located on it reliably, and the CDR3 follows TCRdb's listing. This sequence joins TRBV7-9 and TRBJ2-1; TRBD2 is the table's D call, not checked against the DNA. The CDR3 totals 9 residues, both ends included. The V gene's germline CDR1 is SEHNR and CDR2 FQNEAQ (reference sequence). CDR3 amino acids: CASSSGLAG.

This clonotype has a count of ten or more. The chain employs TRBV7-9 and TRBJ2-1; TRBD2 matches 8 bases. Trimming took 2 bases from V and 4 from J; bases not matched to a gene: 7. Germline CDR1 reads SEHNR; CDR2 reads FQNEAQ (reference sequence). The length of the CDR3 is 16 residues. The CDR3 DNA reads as TGTGCCAGCAGCTTAAAGGTTAGCGGGATTTACAATGAGCAGTTCTTC. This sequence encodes CASSLKVSGIYNEQFF.

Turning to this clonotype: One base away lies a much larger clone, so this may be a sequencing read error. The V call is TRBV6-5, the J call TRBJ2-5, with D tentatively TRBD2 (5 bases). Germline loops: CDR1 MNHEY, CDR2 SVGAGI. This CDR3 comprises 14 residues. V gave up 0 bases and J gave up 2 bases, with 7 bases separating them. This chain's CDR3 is CASSYSTTQETQYF. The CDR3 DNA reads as TGTGCCAGCAGTTACTCGACTACGCAAGAGACCCAGTACTTC.

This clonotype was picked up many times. The CDR3: CASSPESEEQFF. CDR3 bases: TGTGCCAGCAGCCCAGAGAGCGAGGAGCAGTTCTTC. This chain connects TRBV11-2 to TRBJ2-1, with D unclear. Per the germline V gene, CDR1 is SGHAT and CDR2 is FQNNGV. Trimming cost V 5 bases and J 10 bases, with 12 bases left between them. The CDR3 loop spans 12 amino acids.

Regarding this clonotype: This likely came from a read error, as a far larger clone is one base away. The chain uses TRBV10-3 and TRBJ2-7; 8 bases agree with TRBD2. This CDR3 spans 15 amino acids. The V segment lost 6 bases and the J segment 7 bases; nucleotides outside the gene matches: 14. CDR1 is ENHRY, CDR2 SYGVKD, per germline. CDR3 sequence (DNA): TGTGCCATCAGGGAGCGGGGGAGCTCCTACAATGAGCAGTACTTC. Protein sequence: CAIRERGSSYNEQYF.

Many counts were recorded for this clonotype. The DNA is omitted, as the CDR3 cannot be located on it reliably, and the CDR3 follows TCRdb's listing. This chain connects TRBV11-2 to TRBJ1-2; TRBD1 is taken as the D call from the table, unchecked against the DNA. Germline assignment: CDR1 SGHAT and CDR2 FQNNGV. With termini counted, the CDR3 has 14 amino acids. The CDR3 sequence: CASSLDMVGQGNTF.

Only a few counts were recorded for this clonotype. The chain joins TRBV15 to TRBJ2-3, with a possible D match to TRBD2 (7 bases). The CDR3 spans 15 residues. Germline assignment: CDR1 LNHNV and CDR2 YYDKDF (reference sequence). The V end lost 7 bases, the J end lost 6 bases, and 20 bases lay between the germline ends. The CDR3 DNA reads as TGTGCCACCAACAAGGGGGGCGGGAGAGCGGATACGCAGTATTTT. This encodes CATNKGGGRADTQYF.